This T cell receptor (beta chain) was captured by sequencing in a study of cytomegalovirus exposure and HLA in healthy donors. With 60 Vbeta and 13 Jbeta primers, the PCR was carried out. Some clones are missing from TCRdb's copy, which holds only in-frame ones; the method was immunoSEQ multiplex PCR. Here the sample spans about 65,000 clones, about four fifths being singletons. J was trimmed by 0 bases and V by 4 bases; bases with no gene match: 8. The CDR3 is 15 amino acids. In germline, CDR1 is GTSNPN, CDR2 SVGIG (reference sequence). This chain links TRBV30 with TRBJ2-7, with 8 bases identical to TRBD1. The sample taken for sequencing was PBMCs. The receptor was derived from a woman aged 25 to 39 in good health and CMV-seronegative. The CDR3 region has the DNA TGTGCCTGGAAGGCCGGACAGGGCGTCTCCTACGAGCAGTACTTC. This gives the protein CAWKAGQGVSYEQYF.